One sample yielded the 25 T cell receptor beta chains listed below, sequenced in a study of T-cell reconstitution after alpha-beta-depleted transplantation in children. Molecular barcoding with unique molecular identifiers was used for the TCRbeta library. TCRdb used MiXCR to reprocess the PCR reads, holding one entry per CDR3 protein. The sample gives around 700,000 distinct CDR3 sequences, approximately 14% of which show up once; around 0.76% is in the top ten. The material was PBMCs, obtained before TCRalphabeta/CD19-depleted stem cell transplant. Receptor source: a girl aged 2 to 9 with congenital amegakaryocytic thrombocytopenia, due to receive a stem cell transplant.

In its sample, this clonotype was seen a few times. The rearrangement links TRBV4-1 to TRBJ2-3; perhaps TRBD2 as D (5 bases). Between the trimmed V and J ends, which lost 0 bases and 5 bases, there was a span of 15 bases. This CDR3 is built from 16 residues. The germline CDR1 and CDR2 sequences are MGHRA and YSYEKL. CDR3 in DNA: TGCGCCAGCAGCCAAGATCGGGCCGGGAAGGGAGATACGCAGTATTTT. Protein product: CASSQDRAGKGDTQYF.

Regarding this clonotype: A much larger clone lies a single base off, so this may be a read error. The chain is built from TRBV2 and TRBJ2-7, with 8 nucleotides matching TRBD2. V dropped 6 bases and J dropped 0; count of bases not matched to a gene: 4. Germline CDR1 reads SNHLY; CDR2 reads FYNNEI. CDR3 length: 14 amino acids. The CDR3 loop is CASSSSGNSYEQYF. DNA for the CDR3: TGTGCCAGCAGCAGTAGCGGGAACTCCTACGAGCAGTACTTC.

The chain combines TRBV9 with TRBJ2-7; 10 nucleotides agree with TRBD2. Germline V gene lookup returns CDR1 SGDLS and CDR2 YYNGEE. The CDR3 runs 15 residues. Trimming at V came to 4 bases and at J to 3 bases, leaving 7 bases not matched to a gene. CDR3 DNA: TGTGCCAGCAGCCTACACGCTAGCGGGGGCTACGAGCAGTACTTC. It codes for CASSLHASGGYEQYF.

There are many counts of this clonotype. The chain uses TRBV20-1 and TRBJ2-2; 10 bases are a match to TRBD2. Germline V gene lookup returns CDR1 DFQATT and CDR2 SNEGSKA (reference sequence). The CDR3 consists of 16 residues. Losses at the gene ends were 6 bases for V and 5 bases for J; bases not matched to a gene: 12. This CDR3 reads CSAVQREGLFTGELFF. The CDR3 nucleotides are TGCAGTGCCGTACAGCGGGAGGGCCTCTTTACCGGGGAGCTGTTTTTT.

The gene calls are TRBV5-5 and TRBJ2-5; 7 nucleotides align to TRBD2. With V trimmed by 2 bases and J by 2 bases, 9 bases remained unmatched. The CDR3 extends over 16 amino acids. Germline CDR1 is SGHKS and CDR2 is YYEKEE (reference sequence). CDR3 region: CASSLVPTSVQETQYF. CDR3 in DNA: TGTGCCAGCAGCTTAGTCCCAACTAGCGTACAAGAGACCCAGTACTTC.

This clonotype was counted ten times or more. The rearrangement joins TRBV7-9 to TRBJ2-4; no clear D. The V gene's germline CDR1 is SEHNR and CDR2 FQNEAQ (reference sequence). Trimming cost V 0 bases and J 7 bases, with 10 bases left between them. The CDR3 totals 14 residues. CDR3 bases: TGTGCCAGCAGCTTAGCCCCAGGAATGAACATTCAGTACTTC. It specifies CASSLAPGMNIQYF.

This clonotype was detected once. A read error is possible here, since a much larger clone lies one base away. The CDR3 region is CATSGGTSWEIYNEQFF. The CDR3 nucleotides read TGTGCCACCAGTGGCGGGACTAGCTGGGAAATTTACAATGAGCAGTTCTTC. This chain connects TRBV24-1 to TRBJ2-1; 9 nucleotides align to TRBD2. In germline, CDR1 is KGHDR, CDR2 SFDVKD. CDR3 size: 17 residues. V gave up 5 bases and J gave up 4 bases; unmatched junction bases: 11.

This clonotype was picked up many times. The chain has TRBV29-1 and TRBJ2-1, with TRBD2 as a possible D gene (7 bases). The CDR3 totals 15 residues. Germline V gene lookup returns CDR1 SQVTM and CDR2 ANQGSEA. Trimming shortened V by 6 bases and J by 6 bases, and 21 bases separated the two germline ends. The CDR3 DNA follows: TGCAGCGTAGGGGGGGAGGGAGTCGGTCGCAATGAGCAGTTCTTC. As protein: CSVGGEGVGRNEQFF.

This clonotype has a count of ten or more. The chain has TRBV5-1 and TRBJ2-7; D remains ambiguous. The length of the CDR3 is 13 residues. V was pared by 0 bases and J by 2 bases, with 6 bases between. The germline gives CDR1 SGHRS, CDR2 YFSETQ. CDR3 DNA sequence: TGCGCCAGCAGCTTGGAGTCAACCTACGAGCAGTACTTC. It encodes CASSLESTYEQYF.

This clonotype showed up many times. The chain recombines TRBV12-3 or TRBV12-4 with TRBJ2-6; D not certain. The CDR3 has 15 amino acids. V was pared by 8 bases and J by 4 bases, with 15 bases between. This chain's CDR3 is CASDRLFSGANVLTF. The CDR3 DNA is TGTGCCAGCGACCGTTTATTCTCCGGGGCCAACGTCCTGACTTTC.

V is TRBV12-3 or TRBV12-4 and J is TRBJ2-1; TRBD1 matches 7 bases. The ends lost 6 bases at V and 6 bases at J; junction bases unmatched: 8. The CDR3 has 14 residues. CDR3: CASRYQGVFNEQFF. The CDR3 nucleotides are TGTGCCAGCAGATATCAGGGGGTTTTCAATGAGCAGTTCTTC.

There are many counts of this clonotype. The chain couples TRBV12-3 or TRBV12-4 to TRBJ2-7; D perhaps matches TRBD2 (6 bases). Trimming removed 5 bases from V and 7 bases from J, with 12 bases in between. The CDR3 length is 12 residues. CDR3 bases: TGTGCCAGCAGTCCGGGGGAGGAGGAGCAGTACTTC. Amino acid sequence: CASSPGEEEQYF.

This clonotype has more than one count but fewer than ten. V usage is TRBV3-1 and J usage is TRBJ2-2; D not certain. From germline, CDR1 is LGHDT and CDR2 YNNKEL (reference sequence). V was shortened by 3 bases and J by 0 bases, with 2 bases between the two germline ends. There are 13 residues in the CDR3. The CDR3 region has the DNA TGTGCCAGCAGCCACCCGAACACCGGGGAGCTGTTTTTT. Its protein is CASSHPNTGELFF.

This clonotype showed up many times. CDR3 sequence (DNA): TGCGCCAGCAGTCGGGACACCGGAGACGAAAAACTGTTTTTT. This codes for CASSRDTGDEKLFF. This chain connects TRBV5-1 to TRBJ1-4, with D possibly being TRBD1 (6 bases). Trimming pared 5 bases from V and 8 bases from J, leaving 16 bases between. The germline V gene encodes CDR1 SGHRS and CDR2 YFSETQ. CDR3 size: 14 residues.

The rearrangement uses TRBV2 and TRBJ2-1, with 8 bases fitting TRBD2. CDR3 size: 14 residues. The germline gives CDR1 SNHLY, CDR2 FYNNEI. J gave up 8 bases and V 6 bases, and 9 bases lay outside the gene matches. The CDR3 loop is CASRPGLVVDEQFF. CDR3 nucleotide sequence: TGTGCCAGCAGGCCGGGACTAGTAGTCGATGAGCAGTTCTTC.

The chain uses TRBV20-1 and TRBJ2-4; D is undetermined. Per the germline V gene, CDR1 is DFQATT and CDR2 is SNEGSKA (reference sequence). The CDR3 spans 16 residues. V shed 5 bases and J shed 0 bases, with 17 bases lying between them. The CDR3 sequence: CSALGLSGLAKNIQYF. The CDR3 nucleotides read TGCAGTGCTTTAGGTTTATCGGGTTTAGCCAAAAACATTCAGTACTTC.

DNA of the CDR3: TGTGCCAGCAGCGTAGCAGCGGGGTTCACCGGGGAGCTGTTTTTT. Its translation: CASSVAAGFTGELFF. J is TRBJ2-2 and V is TRBV9; 7 positions agree with TRBD2. The trim removed 0 bases at V and 4 bases at J, leaving 3 bases unmatched. The CDR3 runs to 15 residues. CDR1 SGDLS and CDR2 YYNGEE come from the germline V gene.

There are many counts of this clonotype. V is TRBV5-1 and J is TRBJ2-5; no firm D call. V dropped 1 base and J dropped 8 bases, with 9 bases sitting between them. The CDR3 is 12 residues long. CDR1 SGHRS and CDR2 YFSETQ come from the germline V gene. The CDR3 region is CASSLQESTQYF. The CDR3 region has the DNA TGCGCCAGCAGCTTGCAGGAGTCAACCCAGTACTTC.

This clonotype was picked up many times. At one end the junction does not follow the germline gene, possibly because of a read error. The V and J genes are TRBV20-1 and TRBJ1-1, with D tentatively TRBD1 (5 bases). The CDR3 loop spans 12 amino acids. Germline-derived CDR1 and CDR2 are DFQATT and SNEGSKA (reference sequence). The CDR3 region has the DNA TGCAGGGCTAGCTCAACCAGGGATGTAGCTTTCTTT. Encoded protein: CRASSTRDVAFF.

Concerning this clonotype itself: Possible read error: a much larger clone is one base away. V and J are TRBV6-1 and TRBJ2-7, with TRBD1 identical over 7 bases. Germline-derived CDR1 and CDR2 are MNHNS and SASEGT. There are 16 residues in the CDR3. This CDR3 is CASSEAEGQPFYEQHF. The CDR3 coding sequence is TGTGCCAGCAGTGAAGCTGAGGGACAGCCGTTCTACGAGCAGCACTTC.

This clonotype was seen more than once but under ten times. V usage is TRBV20-1 and J usage is TRBJ1-5; 10 bases agree with TRBD1. This CDR3 contains 17 residues. The junction had 8 bases not matched to a gene; V was cut back by 1 base and J by 2 bases. The germline CDR1 and CDR2 sequences are DFQATT and SNEGSKA (reference sequence). The CDR3 here is CSARGDRGLYGNQPQHF. In DNA, the CDR3 is TGCAGTGCTAGAGGCGACAGGGGGCTTTATGGCAATCAGCCCCAGCATTTT.

This clonotype was recorded many times. V and J are TRBV5-6 and TRBJ2-1; D ambiguous. V lost 0 bases and J lost 9, with 10 bases in between. Germline CDR1 and CDR2: SGHDT and YYEEEE. This CDR3 is 13 amino acids long. Written as DNA, the CDR3 is TGTGCCAGCAGCTTGGACGGACCGGGTGAGCAGTTCTTC. This gives the protein CASSLDGPGEQFF.

The rearrangement uses TRBV12-3 or TRBV12-4 and TRBJ2-2; unclear D gene. The CDR3 sequence is 15 residues long. The V gene lost 6 bases and the J gene lost 1 base, with 12 bases spanning the gap. The CDR3 nucleotides are TGTGCCAGCAGGCGACGAAATGGGAACACCGGGGAGCTGTTTTTT. Protein sequence: CASRRRNGNTGELFF.

The J gene is TRBJ2-7, the V gene TRBV5-1, with 8 bases lining up with TRBD2. The CDR3 runs 15 residues. Germline CDR1 is SGHRS and CDR2 is YFSETQ. V lost 1 base and J lost 4; bases outside the gene matches: 7. The CDR3 DNA sequence: TGCGCCAGCAGCTTGAGCGGGAGCTGGCTATACGAGCAGTACTTC. Translating it yields CASSLSGSWLYEQYF.

This clonotype was picked up many times. The chain carries TRBV19 and TRBJ1-2; D might be TRBD1 (6 bases). This CDR3 is built from 12 residues. Between the trimmed V and J ends, which lost 6 bases and 3 bases, there was a span of 8 bases. The germline V gene encodes CDR1 LNHDA and CDR2 SQIVND (reference sequence). The chain's CDR3 is CASRRQDYGYTF. For the CDR3, the DNA is TGTGCCAGTAGGAGACAGGACTATGGCTACACCTTC.